This TCR beta chain was identified in a study of blood T cells in healthy people across ages. V gave up 8 bases and J gave up 7 bases, with 15 bases separating them. Per the germline V gene, CDR1 is LGHDT and CDR2 is YNNKEL (reference sequence). The CDR3 is 13 amino acids. Study-wide results and limits: Nothing was known about donor CMV status, and this possibly confounded expanded clonotype changes.

Together with a sample-barcoded 5' primer, a J-beta primer mix was included in a second PCR lasting about 6 to 11 cycles. TCRdb independently ran MiXCR on the 5' RACE reads; one entry per CDR3 protein. Counted here are about a million distinct CDR3 sequences, roughly half occurring once; the ten biggest clones make up over 20%. With respect to this clonotype: The antigen remains undetermined.

Those donating, healthy Caucasian individuals from Russia, were aged about 6 to 95. Isolating PBMCs gave at least 6.5 million of these cells per sample. The extraction recovered at least 5.5 micrograms of total RNA per sample. The chain couples TRBV3-1 to TRBJ2-1; D gene unclear. Material: blood. This clonotype was sampled from a woman aged 60-75 years in good health. CDR3 loop: CASRRRSSNEQFF. The CDR3 DNA is TGTGCCAGCCGTCGTCGGAGTTCGAATGAGCAGTTCTTC.